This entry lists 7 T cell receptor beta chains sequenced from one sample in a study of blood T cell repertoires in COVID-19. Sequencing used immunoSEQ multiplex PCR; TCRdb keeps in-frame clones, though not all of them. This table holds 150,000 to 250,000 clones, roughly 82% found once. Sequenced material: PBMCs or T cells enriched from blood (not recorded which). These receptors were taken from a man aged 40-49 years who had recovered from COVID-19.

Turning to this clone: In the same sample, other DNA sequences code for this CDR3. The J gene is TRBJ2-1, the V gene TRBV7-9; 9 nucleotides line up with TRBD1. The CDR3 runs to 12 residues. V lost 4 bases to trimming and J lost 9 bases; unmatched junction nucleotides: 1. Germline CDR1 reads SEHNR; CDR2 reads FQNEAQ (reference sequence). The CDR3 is CASSSDRGEQFF. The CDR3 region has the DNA TGTGCCAGCAGCTCGGACAGGGGTGAGCAGTTCTTC.

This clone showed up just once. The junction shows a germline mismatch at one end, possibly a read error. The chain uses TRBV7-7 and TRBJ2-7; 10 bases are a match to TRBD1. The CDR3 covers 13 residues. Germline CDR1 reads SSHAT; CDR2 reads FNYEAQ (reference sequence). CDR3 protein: CASTSGTGAEQYF. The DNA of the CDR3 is TGTGCTAGCACATCCGGGACAGGGGCCGAGCAGTACTTC.

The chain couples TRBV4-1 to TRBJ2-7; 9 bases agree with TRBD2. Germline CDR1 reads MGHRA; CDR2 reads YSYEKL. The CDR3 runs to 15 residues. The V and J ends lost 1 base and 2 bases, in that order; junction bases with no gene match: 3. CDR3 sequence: CASSQAAGGPYEQYV. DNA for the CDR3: TGCGCCAGCAGCCAAGCAGCGGGAGGCCCCTACGAGCAGTACGTC.

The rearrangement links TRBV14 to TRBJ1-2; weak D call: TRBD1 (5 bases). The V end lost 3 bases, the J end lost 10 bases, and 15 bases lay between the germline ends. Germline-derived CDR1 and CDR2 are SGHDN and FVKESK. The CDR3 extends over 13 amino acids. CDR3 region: CASSHLGAGFYTF. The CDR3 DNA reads TGTGCCAGCAGCCATCTAGGGGCAGGGTTCTACACCTTC.

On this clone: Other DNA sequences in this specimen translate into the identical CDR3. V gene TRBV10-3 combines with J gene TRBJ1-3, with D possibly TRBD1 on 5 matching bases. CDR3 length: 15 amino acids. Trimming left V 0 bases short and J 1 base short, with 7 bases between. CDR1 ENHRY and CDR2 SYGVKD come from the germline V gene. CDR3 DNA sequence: TGTGCCATCAGTGAGTCCGGGGGGTCTGGAAACACCATATATTTT. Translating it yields CAISESGGSGNTIYF.

For the CDR3, the DNA is TGTGCCAGCTCACCAGACGGGAACTATGGCTACACCTTC. This gives the protein CASSPDGNYGYTF. The chain employs TRBV18 and TRBJ1-2; D is unresolved. V was cut by 2 bases and J by 2 bases, with 6 bases left in between. The germline V gene has CDR1 KGHSH and CDR2 LQKENI. The length of the CDR3 is 13 residues.

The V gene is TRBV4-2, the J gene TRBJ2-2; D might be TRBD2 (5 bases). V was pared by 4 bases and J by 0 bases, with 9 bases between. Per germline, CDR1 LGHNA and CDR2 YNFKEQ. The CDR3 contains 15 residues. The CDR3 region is CASSPERTNTGELFF. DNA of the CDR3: TGTGCCAGCAGCCCCGAGCGGACGAACACCGGGGAGCTGTTTTTT.